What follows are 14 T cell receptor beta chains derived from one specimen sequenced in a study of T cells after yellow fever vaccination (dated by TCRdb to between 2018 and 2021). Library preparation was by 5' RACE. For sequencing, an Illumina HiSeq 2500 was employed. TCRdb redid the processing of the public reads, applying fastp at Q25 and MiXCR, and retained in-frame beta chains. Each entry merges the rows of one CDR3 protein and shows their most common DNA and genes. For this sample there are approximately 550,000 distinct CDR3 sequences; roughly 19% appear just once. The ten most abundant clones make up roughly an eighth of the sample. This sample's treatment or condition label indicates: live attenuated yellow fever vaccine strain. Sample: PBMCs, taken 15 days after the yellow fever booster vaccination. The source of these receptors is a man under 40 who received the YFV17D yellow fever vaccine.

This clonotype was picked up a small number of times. Here the CDR3 DNA reads TGCGCCAGCAGCTTGTGGGCGGGAGGCCAGGGAGATACGCAGTATTTT. Its translation is CASSLWAGGQGDTQYF. The chain couples TRBV5-1 to TRBJ2-3; TRBD2 agrees at 8 bases. V shed 1 base and J 5 bases; nucleotides not matched to a gene: 9. The CDR3 is made up of 16 amino acids. Germline assignment: CDR1 SGHRS and CDR2 YFSETQ.

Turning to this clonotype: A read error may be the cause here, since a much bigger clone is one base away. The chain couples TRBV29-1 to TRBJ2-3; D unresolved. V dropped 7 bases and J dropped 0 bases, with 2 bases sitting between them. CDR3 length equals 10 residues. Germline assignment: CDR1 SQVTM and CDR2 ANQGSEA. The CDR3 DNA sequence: TGCAGCGGAAGCACAGATACGCAGTATTTT. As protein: CSGSTDTQYF.

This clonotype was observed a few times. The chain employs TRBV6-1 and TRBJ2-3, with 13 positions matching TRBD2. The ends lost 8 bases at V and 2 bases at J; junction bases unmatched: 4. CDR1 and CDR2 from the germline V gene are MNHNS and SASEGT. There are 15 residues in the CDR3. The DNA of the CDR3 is TGTGCCAGCGGACTAGCGGGAGCCTACACAGATACGCAGTATTTT. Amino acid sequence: CASGLAGAYTDTQYF.

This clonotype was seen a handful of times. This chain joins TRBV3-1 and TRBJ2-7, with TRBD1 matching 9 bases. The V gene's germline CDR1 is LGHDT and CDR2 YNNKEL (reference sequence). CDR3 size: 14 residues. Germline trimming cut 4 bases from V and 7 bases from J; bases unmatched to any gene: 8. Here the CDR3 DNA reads TGTGCCAGCAGCCGAATACAGGGGGCGGGGGAGCAGTACTTC. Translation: CASSRIQGAGEQYF.

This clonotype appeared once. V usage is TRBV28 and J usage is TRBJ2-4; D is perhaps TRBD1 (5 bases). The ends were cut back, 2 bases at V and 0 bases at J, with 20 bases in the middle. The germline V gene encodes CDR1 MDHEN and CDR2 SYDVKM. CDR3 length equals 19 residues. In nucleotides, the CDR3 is TGTGCCAGCAGTTTACCATCCCCCCGCAGGGCTCTAGCCAAAAACATTCAGTACTTC. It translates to CASSLPSPRRALAKNIQYF.

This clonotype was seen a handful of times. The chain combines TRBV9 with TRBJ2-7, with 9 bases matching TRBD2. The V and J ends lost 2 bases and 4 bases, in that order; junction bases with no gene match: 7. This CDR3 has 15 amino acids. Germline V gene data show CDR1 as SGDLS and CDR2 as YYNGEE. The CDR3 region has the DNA TGTGCCAGCAGCGTTGGGACTAGCTCGGGATACGAGCAGTACTTC. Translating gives CASSVGTSSGYEQYF.

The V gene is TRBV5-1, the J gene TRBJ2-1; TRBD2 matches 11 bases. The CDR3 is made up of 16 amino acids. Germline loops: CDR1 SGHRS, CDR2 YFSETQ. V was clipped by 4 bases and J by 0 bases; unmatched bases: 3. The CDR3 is CASSLAGGPSYNEQFF. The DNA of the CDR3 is TGCGCCAGCAGCCTAGCGGGAGGCCCCTCCTACAATGAGCAGTTCTTC. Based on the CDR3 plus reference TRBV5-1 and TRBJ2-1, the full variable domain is KAGVTQTPRYLIKTRGQQVTLSCSPISGHRSVSWYQQTPGQGLQFLFEYFSETQRNKGNFPGRFSGRQFSNSRSEMNVSTLELGDSALYLCASSLAGGPSYNEQFFGPGTRLTVL.

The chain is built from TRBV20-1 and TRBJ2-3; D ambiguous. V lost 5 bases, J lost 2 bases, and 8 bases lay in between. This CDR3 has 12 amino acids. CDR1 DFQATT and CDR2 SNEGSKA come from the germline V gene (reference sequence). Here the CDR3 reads CSAGVSTDTQYF. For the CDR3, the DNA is TGCAGTGCTGGAGTTTCCACAGATACGCAGTATTTT.

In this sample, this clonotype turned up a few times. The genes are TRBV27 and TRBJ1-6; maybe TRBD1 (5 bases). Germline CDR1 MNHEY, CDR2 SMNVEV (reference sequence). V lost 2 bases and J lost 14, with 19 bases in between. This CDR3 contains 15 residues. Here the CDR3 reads CASSLVYRSFSALHF. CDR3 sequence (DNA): TGTGCCAGCAGTTTAGTTTACAGGAGTTTTTCGGCCCTCCACTTT.

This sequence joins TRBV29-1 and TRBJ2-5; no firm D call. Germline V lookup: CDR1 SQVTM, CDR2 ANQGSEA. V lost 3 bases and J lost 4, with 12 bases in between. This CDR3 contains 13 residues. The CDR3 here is CSVDSFLGETQYF. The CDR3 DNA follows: TGCAGCGTTGATAGTTTTTTAGGAGAGACCCAGTACTTC.

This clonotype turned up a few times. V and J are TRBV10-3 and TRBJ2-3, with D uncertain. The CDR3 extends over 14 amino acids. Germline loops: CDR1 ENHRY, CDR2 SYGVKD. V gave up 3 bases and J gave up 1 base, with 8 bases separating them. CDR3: CAISDPAGTDTQYF. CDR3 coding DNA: TGTGCCATCAGTGACCCGGCAGGCACAGATACGCAGTATTTT.

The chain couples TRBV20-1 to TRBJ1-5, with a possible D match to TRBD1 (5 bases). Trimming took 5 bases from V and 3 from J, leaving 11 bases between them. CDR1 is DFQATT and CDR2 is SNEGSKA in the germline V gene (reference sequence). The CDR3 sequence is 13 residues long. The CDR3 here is CSAHGTVNQPQHF. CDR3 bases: TGCAGTGCTCACGGGACGGTCAATCAGCCCCAGCATTTT.

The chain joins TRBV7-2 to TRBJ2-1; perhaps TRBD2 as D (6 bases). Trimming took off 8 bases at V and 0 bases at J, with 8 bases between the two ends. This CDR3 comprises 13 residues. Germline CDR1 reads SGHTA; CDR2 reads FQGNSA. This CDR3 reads CASWGDSYNEQFF. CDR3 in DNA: TGTGCCAGCTGGGGGGACTCCTACAATGAGCAGTTCTTC.

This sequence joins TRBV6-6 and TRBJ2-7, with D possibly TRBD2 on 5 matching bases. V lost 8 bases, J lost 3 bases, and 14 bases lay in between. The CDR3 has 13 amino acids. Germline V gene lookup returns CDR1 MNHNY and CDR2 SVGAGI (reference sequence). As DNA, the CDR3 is TGTGCCAGCGCGCCTCTAGCCGGCTACGAGCAGTACTTC. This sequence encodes CASAPLAGYEQYF.